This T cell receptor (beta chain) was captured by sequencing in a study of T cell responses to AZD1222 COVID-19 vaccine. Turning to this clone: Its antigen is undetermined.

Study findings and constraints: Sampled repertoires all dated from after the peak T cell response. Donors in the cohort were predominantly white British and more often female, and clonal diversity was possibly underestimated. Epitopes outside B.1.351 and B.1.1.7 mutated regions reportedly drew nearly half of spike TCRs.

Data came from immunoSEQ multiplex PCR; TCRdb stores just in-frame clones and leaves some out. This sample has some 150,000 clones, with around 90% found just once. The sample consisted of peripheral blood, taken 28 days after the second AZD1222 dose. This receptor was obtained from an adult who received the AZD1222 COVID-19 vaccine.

DNA for the CDR3: TGTGCCAGCAGCCAAGCGGCAGAGAACACTGAAGCTTTCTTT. Translation gives CASSQAAENTEAFF. The chain couples TRBV3-1 (or the pseudogene TRBV3-2) to TRBJ1-1; D gene unclear. The CDR3 length is 14 residues. Germline CDR1 reads LGHDT; CDR2 reads YNNKEL (reference sequence). Trimming shortened V by 1 base and J by 1 base, and 7 bases separated the two germline ends.